This T cell receptor (beta chain) was captured by sequencing in a study of CD8 T cells in Susac syndrome. RNA, at about 0.45 to 1 ug, was reverse transcribed with random hexamers. TCRdb ran MiXCR on the immunoSEQ multiplex PCR reads and lists one entry per CDR3 protein. There are hundreds of thousands of distinct CDR3 sequences in the sample; 75% to 90% occur only once, and more than 0.09% lies in the top ten. Trimming stripped 2 bases from V and 6 bases from J, with 10 bases between. Germline V lookup: CDR1 GTSNPN, CDR2 SVGIG (reference sequence). The CDR3 is made up of 13 amino acids. Patients with stable or active relapsing-remitting disease, all of them treatment-naive, made up the multiple sclerosis controls. Negative isolation was applied to CD8+ and CD4+ T cells, and FACS enrichment was applied to TEMRA cells.

The chain links TRBV30 to TRBJ1-4; maybe TRBD1 (6 bases). The source material was CD8+ T cells from PBMCs. The origin of this receptor is a human donor with multiple sclerosis. CDR3 in amino acids: CAWSPRQDEKLFF. The CDR3 region has the DNA TGTGCCTGGAGTCCCCGACAGGATGAAAAACTGTTTTTT.